This passage covers 5 T cell receptor beta chains from one sample sequenced in a study of control samples from healthy donors and cancer patients. Here immunoSEQ multiplex PCR was the method, and the copy in TCRdb shows in-frame clones only, minus some. The table shows under 110,000 clones, with around 89% occurring only once. Sequences were obtained from blood. These receptor sequences come from a man between 25 and 39 years old in good health.

The chain recombines TRBV6-5 with TRBJ2-7; 8 bases fit TRBD2. Trimming took 6 bases from V and 3 from J; bases not matched to a gene: 7. The CDR3 consists of 14 residues. Per the germline V gene, CDR1 is MNHEY and CDR2 is SVGAGI. As DNA, the CDR3 is TGTGCCAGCAGCGGACTAGCACGGATCTACGAGCAGTACTTC. As protein: CASSGLARIYEQYF.

This rearrangement joins TRBV12-5 to TRBJ2-7; 7 bases are a match to TRBD2. The CDR3 loop spans 15 amino acids. CDR1 is LGHNT and CDR2 is FRNRAP in the germline V gene. The junction had 13 bases not matched to a gene; V was cut back by 5 bases and J by 6 bases. The CDR3 bases are TGTGCTAGTGGTACCCAGGGAGGGAACCACTCCGAGCAGTACTTC. Its translation is CASGTQGGNHSEQYF.

This chain links TRBV19 with TRBJ1-5; 9 bases line up with TRBD1. CDR1 and CDR2 (germline): LNHDA, SQIVND (reference sequence). The CDR3 has 14 amino acids. Germline trimming cut 7 bases from V and 2 bases from J; bases unmatched to any gene: 3. The CDR3 reads CASNGDRGNQPQHF. The DNA of the CDR3 is TGTGCCAGTAACGGGGACAGGGGCAATCAGCCCCAGCATTTT.

The chain carries TRBV27 and TRBJ1-1, with D maybe TRBD1 (5 bases). V lost 6 bases, J lost 2 bases, and 22 bases lay in between. Germline CDR1 reads MNHEY; CDR2 reads SMNVEV (reference sequence). This CDR3 contains 17 residues. CDR3 residues: CASSPRGGVGGNTEAFF. In nucleotides, the CDR3 is TGTGCCAGCAGCCCCCGGGGGGGGGTTGGAGGAAACACTGAAGCTTTCTTT.

This clone was observed a single time. The chain employs TRBV10-3 and TRBJ1-3, with D maybe TRBD1 (5 bases). Trimming removed 7 bases at V and 1 base at J, with 11 bases between. The CDR3 consists of 14 residues. Germline V gene sequence: CDR1 ENHRY, CDR2 SYGVKD. The CDR3 DNA reads TGTGCCATCACATCCGAGGGGTCTGGAAACACCATATATTTT. Encoded protein: CAITSEGSGNTIYF.